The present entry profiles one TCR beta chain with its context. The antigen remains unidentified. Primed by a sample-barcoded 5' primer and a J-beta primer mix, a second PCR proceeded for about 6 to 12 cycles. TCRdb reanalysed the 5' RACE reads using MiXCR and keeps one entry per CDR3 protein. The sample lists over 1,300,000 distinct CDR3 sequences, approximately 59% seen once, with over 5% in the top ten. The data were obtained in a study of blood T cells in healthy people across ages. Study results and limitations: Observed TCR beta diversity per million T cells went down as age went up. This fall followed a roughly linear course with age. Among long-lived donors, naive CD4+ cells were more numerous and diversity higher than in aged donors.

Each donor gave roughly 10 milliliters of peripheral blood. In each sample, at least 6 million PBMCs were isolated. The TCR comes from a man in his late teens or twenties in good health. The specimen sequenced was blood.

CDR3 in DNA: TGTGCCAGCAGTGAAGGCTTAACTGGCAGCTCCTACAATGAGCAGTTCTTC. Translation: CASSEGLTGSSYNEQFF. The chain is built from TRBV2 and TRBJ2-1; D unclear. The CDR3 covers 17 residues. The ends were cut back, 1 base at V and 0 bases at J, with 13 bases in the middle. Germline V gene sequence: CDR1 SNHLY, CDR2 FYNNEI.